This T cell receptor beta chain was sequenced during a study of T cells in Graves' hyperthyroidism and ophthalmopathy. It was RNA transcripts that yielded the amplified TCR beta CDR3 regions. The study used the HTBI primer set for a first-round RT-PCR of the TCR CDR3. One entry per CDR3 protein results from TCRdb running MiXCR on the multiplex PCR reads. The table records 300,000 to 400,000 distinct CDR3 sequences, approximately 14% of them present only once. In its sample, this clonotype was seen many times. With 3 bases clipped from V and 1 base from J, the junction kept 2 bases outside the gene matches. The CDR3 runs to 14 residues. The germline gives CDR1 KGHSH, CDR2 LQKENI.

The receptor's source is a woman in her twenties or thirties with Graves' hyperthyroidism. The material sequenced was blood. This chain connects TRBV18 to TRBJ1-1, with 7 bases lining up with TRBD1. In DNA form, the CDR3 reads TGTGCCAGCTCACCGGGGACAGAGAACACTGAAGCTTTCTTT. Encoded protein: CASSPGTENTEAFF.